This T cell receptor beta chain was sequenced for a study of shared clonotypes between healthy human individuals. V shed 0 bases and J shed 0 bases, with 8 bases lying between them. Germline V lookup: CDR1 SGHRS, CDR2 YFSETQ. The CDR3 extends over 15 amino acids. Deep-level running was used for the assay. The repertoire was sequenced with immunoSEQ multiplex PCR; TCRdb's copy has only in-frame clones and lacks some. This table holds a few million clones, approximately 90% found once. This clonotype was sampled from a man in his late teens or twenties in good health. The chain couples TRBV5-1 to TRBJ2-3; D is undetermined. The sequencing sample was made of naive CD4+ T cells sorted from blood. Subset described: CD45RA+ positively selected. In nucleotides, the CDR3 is TGCGCCAGCAGCTTGGATGGAAGGAGCACAGATACGCAGTATTTT. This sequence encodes CASSLDGRSTDTQYF.